The sample holds a few counts of the clone carrying this T cell receptor (beta chain). These data originate in a study of T-cell reconstitution after alpha-beta-depleted transplantation in children. In germline, CDR1 is DFQATT, CDR2 SNEGSKA (reference sequence). Trimming left V 3 bases short and J 1 base short, with 14 bases between. The CDR3 is 15 amino acids. Researchers prepared the TCRbeta library using unique molecular identifiers, the study reports. TCRdb itself ran the PCR reads through MiXCR, one entry per CDR3 protein. This table holds 600,000 to 700,000 distinct CDR3 sequences, roughly 17% found once.

The chain is built from TRBV20-1 and TRBJ2-3, with D possibly being TRBD2 (7 bases). The receptor was isolated from a human donor who donated a stem cell graft to a child with acute myeloid leukemia. Sample: PBMCs from the stem cell graft donor, taken from the stem cell graft. The CDR3 DNA is TGCAGTGCTAGGACCGGGGGGCCCCGCACAGATACGCAGTATTTT. Its translation is CSARTGGPRTDTQYF.